Each of the 30 T cell receptor beta chains below was sequenced from the same sample in a study of radiotherapy plus CTLA-4 blockade in lung cancer. Profiled with immunoSEQ multiplex PCR; TCRdb holds only in-frame clones, not every one. The table has about 77,000 clones, just under 75% seen once. Here the sequenced sample was peripheral blood, taken from a patient treated with radiotherapy plus ipilimumab. These receptors originate from a human donor with non-small cell lung cancer whose response to radiotherapy plus ipilimumab could not be evaluated.

The V and J genes are TRBV5-1 and TRBJ1-2; D is perhaps TRBD1 (6 bases). The length of the CDR3 is 12 residues. V lost 8 bases, J lost 4 bases, and 12 bases lay in between. Germline values: CDR1 SGHRS, CDR2 YFSETQ. The CDR3 sequence: CARESRGYGYTF. The CDR3 DNA reads TGCGCCAGAGAGAGCAGGGGCTATGGCTACACCTTC.

The CDR3 reads CASSLDDRVGEQYF. The DNA of the CDR3 is TGCGCCAGCAGCTTGGACGACAGGGTCGGCGAGCAGTACTTC. The chain is built from TRBV5-1 and TRBJ2-7, with 7 bases lining up with TRBD1. V lost 0 bases, J lost 6 bases, and 6 bases stayed unmatched. Germline-derived CDR1 and CDR2 are SGHRS and YFSETQ. CDR3 length: 14 residues. Complete variable domain (other parts from reference TRBV5-1 and TRBJ2-7): KAGVTQTPRYLIKTRGQQVTLSCSPISGHRSVSWYQQTPGQGLQFLFEYFSETQRNKGNFPGRFSGRQFSNSRSEMNVSTLELGDSALYLCASSLDDRVGEQYFGPGTRLTVT.

The chain is built from TRBV25-1 and TRBJ1-6; weak D call: TRBD1 (6 bases). V lost 7 bases to trimming and J lost 8 bases, with 12 bases between them. CDR3 length: 13 amino acids. Germline V lookup: CDR1 MGHDK, CDR2 SYGVNS. CDR3 residues: CASMDRPDSPLHF. The CDR3 coding sequence is TGTGCCAGCATGGACAGACCTGATTCACCCCTCCACTTT.

The chain has TRBV19 and TRBJ2-1; a possible D gene is TRBD2 (6 bases). CDR3 length equals 15 residues. Trimming took off 3 bases at V and 4 bases at J, with 13 bases between the two ends. Germline lookup yields CDR1 LNHDA and CDR2 SQIVND (reference sequence). The CDR3 sequence is CASSILASAYNEQFF. CDR3 sequence (DNA): TGTGCCAGTAGTATTCTGGCTAGCGCTTACAATGAGCAGTTCTTC.

The table lists this clone with a few counts. The genes are TRBV5-1 and TRBJ1-2; no firm D call. Trimming shortened V by 0 bases and J by 6 bases, and 18 bases separated the two germline ends. CDR1 and CDR2 (germline): SGHRS, YFSETQ. CDR3 length: 16 amino acids. CDR3 sequence: CASSLAGPSQMDGYTF. The CDR3 DNA sequence: TGCGCCAGCAGCTTGGCCGGTCCGTCACAGATGGATGGCTACACCTTC. Supplemented by reference TRBV5-1 and TRBJ1-2, the full variable domain reads KAGVTQTPRYLIKTRGQQVTLSCSPISGHRSVSWYQQTPGQGLQFLFEYFSETQRNKGNFPGRFSGRQFSNSRSEMNVSTLELGDSALYLCASSLAGPSQMDGYTFGSGTRLTVV.

The V and J genes are TRBV27 and TRBJ2-1; D is unclear. From germline, CDR1 is MNHEY and CDR2 SMNVEV (reference sequence). Between the trimmed V and J ends, which lost 4 bases and 7 bases, there was a span of 11 bases. The CDR3 has 13 amino acids. The CDR3 sequence: CASSSDWKNEQFF. CDR3 sequence (DNA): TGTGCCAGCAGTTCAGACTGGAAGAATGAGCAGTTCTTC.

The V call is TRBV27, the J call TRBJ2-7; 9 positions match TRBD1. The V gene end was trimmed by 6 bases and the J gene end by 5 bases; junction bases not matched to a gene: 11. The CDR3 is 15 amino acids. The germline CDR1 and CDR2 sequences are MNHEY and SMNVEV (reference sequence). DNA of the CDR3: TGTGCCAGCAGCCTCCCCGGGACAGGGAAGAACGAGCAGTACTTC. Its translation is CASSLPGTGKNEQYF.

This chain links TRBV11-2 with TRBJ1-6; 10 bases map to TRBD1. CDR1 is SGHAT, CDR2 FQNNGV, per germline. This CDR3 has 18 residues. V dropped 5 bases and J dropped 4; count of bases not matched to a gene: 11. For the CDR3, the DNA is TGTGCCAGCAGCCCACAAGGACGACAGGGGGCATATAATTCACCCCTCCACTTT. Translation: CASSPQGRQGAYNSPLHF.

V gene TRBV7-2 combines with J gene TRBJ2-1; 11 bases are shared with TRBD2. CDR3 size: 15 residues. Germline V gene lookup returns CDR1 SGHTA and CDR2 FQGNSA. V trimming: 2 bases; J trimming: 7 bases; junction bases outside the gene matches: 4. CDR3 region: CASSLSSGGRNEQFF. The DNA of the CDR3 is TGTGCCAGCAGCTTATCTAGCGGGGGGCGGAATGAGCAGTTCTTC.

The chain joins TRBV5-4 to TRBJ2-7, with 8 bases lining up with TRBD2. This CDR3 spans 12 amino acids. Trimming took 6 bases from V and 6 from J; bases not matched to a gene: 5. The germline gives CDR1 SGHNT, CDR2 YYREEE (reference sequence). DNA of the CDR3: TGTGCCAGCACCGATCTAGCGGGCGAGCAGTACTTC. This encodes CASTDLAGEQYF.

The chain couples TRBV5-4 to TRBJ1-1, with a tentative D call TRBD1 (5 bases). Per germline, CDR1 SGHNT and CDR2 YYREEE (reference sequence). This CDR3 comprises 13 residues. The ends were cut back, 4 bases at V and 0 bases at J, with 7 bases in the middle. The CDR3 DNA is TGTGCCAGCAGCCGGGGGGTGAACACTGAAGCTTTCTTT. Protein: CASSRGVNTEAFF.

In its sample, this clone was seen a few times. V usage is TRBV10-3 and J usage is TRBJ1-2; no firm D call. The length of the CDR3 is 12 residues. Germline CDR1 is ENHRY and CDR2 is SYGVKD. The V end lost 7 bases, the J end lost 2 bases, and 8 bases lay between the germline ends. The CDR3: CAINPGNYGYTF. CDR3 nucleotide sequence: TGTGCCATCAACCCCGGGAACTATGGCTACACCTTC.

V usage is TRBV11-1 and J usage is TRBJ2-1; 8 bases map to TRBD1. The V and J ends lost 6 bases and 4 bases, in that order; junction bases with no gene match: 8. The germline gives CDR1 SGHAT, CDR2 FQDESV (reference sequence). The CDR3 length is 15 residues. CDR3 sequence reads: CASSPRTGPYNEQFF. CDR3 DNA: TGTGCCAGCAGTCCCCGGACAGGGCCGTACAATGAGCAGTTCTTC.

The count of this clone is one. The genes are TRBV7-7 and TRBJ2-6; the D gene is possibly TRBD2 (6 bases). Looked up from germline, CDR1 is SSHAT and CDR2 is FNYEAQ (reference sequence). This CDR3 contains 15 residues. V was pared by 1 base and J by 2 bases, with 6 bases between. The CDR3 coding sequence is TGTGCCAGCAGCTTAGGGGGGGCTGGGGCCAACGTCCTGACTTTC. It encodes CASSLGGAGANVLTF.

Here the CDR3 DNA reads TGTGCCAGCTCACCCGGCAGGATGAACACTGAAGCTTTCTTT. Amino acids: CASSPGRMNTEAFF. The chain is built from TRBV18 and TRBJ1-1; D is uncertain. CDR3 length: 14 amino acids. Germline values: CDR1 KGHSH, CDR2 LQKENI. V lost 3 bases, J lost 0 bases, and 8 bases lay in between.

The chain combines TRBV9 with TRBJ2-2, with 7 bases lining up with TRBD1. Per germline, CDR1 SGDLS and CDR2 YYNGEE. The CDR3 covers 15 residues. Trimming at V came to 3 bases and at J to 2 bases, leaving 4 bases not matched to a gene. CDR3 protein: CASSGTGVNTGELFF. The CDR3, as DNA: TGTGCCAGCAGCGGAACAGGGGTAAACACCGGGGAGCTGTTTTTT.

The J gene is TRBJ1-2, the V gene TRBV6-1, with 9 bases lining up with TRBD1. This CDR3 comprises 13 residues. Trimming cost V 1 base and J 7 bases; bases outside gene matches: 1. Germline CDR1 MNHNS, CDR2 SASEGT. The CDR3 DNA reads TGTGCCAGCAGTGAAGGGGACAGGGCTGGCTACACCTTC. It specifies CASSEGDRAGYTF.

The rearrangement joins TRBV5-1 to TRBJ1-6; 7 bases line up with TRBD1. V trimming: 3 bases; J trimming: 7 bases; junction bases outside the gene matches: 7. The CDR3 sequence is 15 residues long. Germline V gives CDR1 SGHRS, CDR2 YFSETQ. This CDR3 reads CASSSSGTENSPLHF. CDR3 sequence (DNA): TGCGCCAGCAGCTCTTCCGGGACAGAAAATTCACCCCTCCACTTT.

The rearrangement links TRBV4-2 to TRBJ2-7; 7 bases are shared with TRBD1. V shed 3 bases, J shed 3 bases, and the junction held 2 bases outside the gene matches. Per the germline V gene, CDR1 is LGHNA and CDR2 is YNFKEQ. The CDR3 length is 13 residues. The CDR3 bases are TGTGCCAGCAGCCACGGACAGGACTACGAGCAGTACTTC. It translates to CASSHGQDYEQYF.

This clone appeared a few times. The chain recombines TRBV7-9 with TRBJ2-7; no firm D call. V lost 0 bases and J lost 4, with 7 bases in between. The CDR3 covers 13 residues. Germline V gene lookup returns CDR1 SEHNR and CDR2 FQNEAQ (reference sequence). The CDR3 loop reads CASSLALRYEQYF. The CDR3 bases are TGTGCCAGCAGCTTAGCTCTTCGTTACGAGCAGTACTTC.

The chain recombines TRBV28 with TRBJ2-2; 7 bases are a match to TRBD2. J lost 1 base, V lost 5 bases, and 7 bases had no gene match. CDR3 size: 16 residues. The germline V gene encodes CDR1 MDHEN and CDR2 SYDVKM. The CDR3 here is CASSPLERENTGELFF. CDR3 nucleotide sequence: TGTGCCAGCAGTCCCCTGGAGCGGGAGAACACCGGGGAGCTGTTTTTT.

The gene calls are TRBV11-3 and TRBJ2-1; 7 positions match TRBD2. This CDR3 has 14 residues. V lost 3 bases and J lost 2; bases outside the gene matches: 1. Germline assignment: CDR1 SGHNT and CDR2 YENEEA. CDR3: CASSFGRPYNEQFF. CDR3 coding DNA: TGTGCCAGCAGCTTCGGGAGGCCCTACAATGAGCAGTTCTTC.

V usage is TRBV4-3 and J usage is TRBJ2-7, with 11 bases identical to TRBD2. The trim removed 0 bases at V and 7 bases at J, leaving 11 bases unmatched. Germline-derived CDR1 and CDR2 are LGHNA and YSLEER. The CDR3 is 17 amino acids. The CDR3 region is CASSQDLGSGGAGEQYF. CDR3 nucleotide sequence: TGCGCCAGCAGCCAAGATCTAGGTAGCGGGGGGGCGGGAGAGCAGTACTTC.

The CDR3 reads CASSLSMGGGDTQYF. The DNA of the CDR3 is TGTGCCAGCAGTTTATCGATGGGGGGGGGTGATACGCAGTATTTT. This chain joins TRBV27 and TRBJ2-3; 7 bases agree with TRBD2. The CDR3 loop spans 15 amino acids. Germline loops: CDR1 MNHEY, CDR2 SMNVEV (reference sequence). J gave up 6 bases and V 0 bases, and 6 bases lay outside the gene matches.

This clone was recorded once. The chain recombines TRBV28 with TRBJ1-4; 8 bases map to TRBD1. From germline, CDR1 is MDHEN and CDR2 SYDVKM. This CDR3 has 16 amino acids. V was pared by 5 bases and J by 3 bases, with 8 bases of the junction left unmatched. The CDR3 coding sequence is TGTGCCAGCAGTCACTCTCAGGGGGCGCCTAATGAAAAACTGTTTTTT. Protein sequence: CASSHSQGAPNEKLFF.

This sequence joins TRBV5-3 and TRBJ2-5; 13 nucleotides align to TRBD2. TRBV5-3 is placed among ORFs of uncertain function. With V trimmed by 3 bases and J by 5 bases, 7 bases remained unmatched. The CDR3 loop spans 16 amino acids. The CDR3 nucleotides are TGTGCCAGAAGCTCGCGGGGGACTAGCGGGATCGAGACCCAGTACTTC. Translating gives CARSSRGTSGIETQYF.

The chain couples TRBV2 to TRBJ2-7, with 8 bases that match TRBD2. This CDR3 has 13 residues. The ends lost 7 bases at V and 6 bases at J; junction bases unmatched: 8. Germline V CDR1 and CDR2: SNHLY, FYNNEI. CDR3 loop: CASTGTSSGEQYF. The CDR3 DNA sequence: TGTGCCAGCACCGGGACTAGTTCTGGCGAGCAGTACTTC.

This chain connects TRBV5-4 to TRBJ1-1, with D hard to call. Germline CDR1 reads SGHNT; CDR2 reads YYREEE (reference sequence). The CDR3 loop spans 14 amino acids. Trimming took 4 bases from V and 3 from J, leaving 13 bases between them. Here the CDR3 reads CASSPGGWDTEAFF. The CDR3 DNA reads TGTGCCAGCAGCCCCGGCGGGTGGGACACTGAAGCTTTCTTT.

The V and J genes are TRBV19 and TRBJ1-4; 10 nucleotides agree with TRBD1. The germline gives CDR1 LNHDA, CDR2 SQIVND (reference sequence). V gave up 6 bases and J gave up 7 bases; unmatched junction bases: 2. The CDR3 covers 13 residues. The CDR3 region is CASSDRGPEKLFF. The CDR3 DNA reads as TGTGCCAGTAGCGACAGGGGGCCTGAAAAACTGTTTTTT.

This clone was recorded a few times. The chain recombines TRBV30 with TRBJ2-3; TRBD2 aligns across 9 bases. There are 18 residues in the CDR3. CDR1 and CDR2 (germline): GTSNPN, SVGIG (reference sequence). J gave up 2 bases and V 0 bases, and 12 bases lay outside the gene matches. The CDR3 bases are TGTGCCTGGAGTGTACTGTCTGGGCTAGCGGGGCCCACAGATACGCAGTATTTT. It translates to CAWSVLSGLAGPTDTQYF.